Listed below are T cell receptor beta chains from one sample, sequenced in a study of metastatic and nonmetastatic thyroid tumors. TCRdb re-called the PCR reads via MiXCR. The data contain tens of thousands of clones, 15% to 17% of them singletons. What was sequenced was blood. Every receptor here comes from a female donor with papillary thyroid cancer or a benign thyroid nodule (not recorded which). Some clones in this sample may be carry-over from other donors' samples. CDR3s include the opening cysteine and the closing phenylalanine or tryptophan. D genes are given only for firm matches. Clone size is stated in some rows and not others, as once, few, many or a class when expanded.

d_call	clone_size	cdr3_length	v_call	j_call	cdr3_aa	cdr3_nt
.	many	12	TRBV7-7	TRBJ2-5	CASSRLGETQYF	TGTGCTAGCAGCCGACTAGGGGAGACCCAGTACTTC
.	.	13	TRBV20-1	TRBJ1-6	CSVLLTGSRALHF	TGCAGTGTGCTCCTAACAGGGTCCCGGGCCCTCCACTTT
TRBD1	.	16	TRBV5-1	TRBJ1-3	CASSLAGQGYGNTIYF	TGCGCCAGCAGCTTGGCGGGACAGGGGTACGGAAACACCATATATTTT
.	few	14	TRBV6-2/TRBV6-3	TRBJ1-6	CASSPRTGYRPLHF	TGTGCCAGCAGTCCACGGACGGGCTACCGGCCCCTCCACTTT
.	many	12	TRBV11-2	TRBJ2-3	CASSTRTDTQYF	TGTGCCAGCAGCACCCGCACAGATACGCAGTATTTT
.	.	16	TRBV20-1	TRBJ1-2	CSARDRGRPAVYGYTF	TGCAGTGCTAGAGATCGGGGCAGGCCGGCGGTCTATGGCTACACCTTC
.	many	13	TRBV5-1	TRBJ1-1	CASSSGSGTEAFF	TGCGCCAGCAGCTCTGGATCAGGGACTGAAGCTTTCTTT
TRBD1	.	18	TRBV28	TRBJ1-5	CASSWVQGAPYGNQPQHF	TGTGCCAGCAGTTGGGTGCAGGGGGCTCCTTATGGCAATCAGCCCCAGCATTTT
TRBD2	many	15	TRBV5-4	TRBJ2-7	CASSFWGRASYEQYF	TGTGCCAGCAGCTTTTGGGGGAGGGCCTCCTACGAGCAGTACTTC
TRBD2	.	14	TRBV7-2	TRBJ2-7	CASSPTAGGYEQYF	TGTGCCAGCAGTCCAACGGCGGGAGGGTACGAGCAGTACTTC
TRBD1	.	15	TRBV3-1	TRBJ2-7	CASSQAAGGSDEQYF	TGTGCCAGTAGCCAAGCGGCAGGGGGTTCCGACGAGCAGTACTTC
TRBD1	many	13	TRBV20-1	TRBJ1-2	CSARDRAGYGYTF	TGCAGTGCTCGGGACAGAGCAGGCTATGGCTACACCTTC
.	many	16	TRBV28	TRBJ2-5	CASIARWKGVQETQYF	TGTGCCAGCATCGCAAGGTGGAAGGGGGTCCAAGAGACCCAGTACTTC